The rows below give T cell receptor beta chains drawn from one sample of a study of T cell responses to AZD1222 COVID-19 vaccine. The repertoire was sequenced with immunoSEQ multiplex PCR; TCRdb's copy has only in-frame clones and lacks some. The sample holds about 120,000 clones; approximately 88% are singletons and the top ten take roughly 6%. The sample was peripheral blood, taken on day 0 of AZD1222 vaccination. The receptor source for this set is an adult in good health. Each CDR3 is given with its conserved first and last residue. The D gene is left open where the match is weak. The size entry is marked missing in some rows and otherwise reads once, few, many or a size class.

v_gene,j_gene,abundance,d_gene,CDR3aa,CDR3nt
TRBV13,TRBJ2-6,.,.,CASSEANSGANVLTF,TGTGCCAGCAGCGAAGCCAACTCTGGGGCCAACGTCCTGACTTTC
TRBV6-4,TRBJ1-2,.,.,CASSWDGHGYGYTF,TGTGCCAGCAGCTGGGACGGCCATGGGTATGGCTACACCTTC
TRBV7-8,TRBJ2-1,.,.,CASSRLGFYNEQFF,TGTGCCAGCAGCCGACTGGGCTTCTACAATGAGCAGTTCTTC
TRBV5-4,TRBJ1-2,many,.,CASSLIPTDGYTF,TGTGCCAGCAGCTTGATACCGACAGATGGCTACACCTTC
TRBV30,TRBJ1-2,.,.,CAWSVRRGHDYGYTF,TGTGCCTGGAGTGTACGTCGGGGGCACGACTATGGCTACACCTTC
TRBV7-2,TRBJ1-1,.,.,CASSAPGTGTEAFF,TGTGCCAGCAGCGCCCCTGGGACGGGCACTGAAGCTTTCTTT
TRBV5-4,TRBJ1-1,.,.,CASSLGQWNTEAFF,TGTGCCAGCAGCTTGGGACAGTGGAACACTGAAGCTTTCTTT
TRBV5-4,TRBJ1-1,.,.,CASSSTEAFF,TGTGCCAGCTCCTCGACTGAAGCTTTCTTT
TRBV19,TRBJ1-1,.,.,CASSARVTEAFF,TGTGCCAGTAGTGCTCGGGTTACTGAAGCTTTCTTT
TRBV6-2/TRBV6-3,TRBJ2-1,.,.,CASSTGYPSYNEQFF,TGTGCCAGCAGTACAGGGTACCCATCCTACAATGAGCAGTTCTTC
TRBV3-1/TRBV3-2,TRBJ1-2,.,TRBD1,CASSQEVRGLGGYTF,TGTGCCAGCAGCCAAGAAGTTAGGGGGCTGGGGGGCTACACCTTC
TRBV5-1,TRBJ2-7,.,TRBD2,CASSLATGTSSAVQYF,TGCGCCAGCAGCTTGGCGACCGGGACTAGCTCTGCAGTGCAGTACTTC
TRBV6-2/TRBV6-3,TRBJ2-7,.,.,CASSYRGTGPYEQYF,TGTGCCAGCAGTTACCGTGGGACGGGACCCTACGAGCAGTACTTC
TRBV6-2/TRBV6-3,TRBJ2-1,.,.,CASSYFREGGEQFF,TGTGCCAGCAGTTACTTTCGTGAGGGCGGCGAGCAGTTCTTC
TRBV29-1,TRBJ2-1,many,.,CSVGYSYNEQFF,TGCAGCGTCGGTTACAGCTACAATGAGCAGTTCTTC
TRBV10-1,TRBJ1-2,once,.,CASSESRNNYGYTF,TGCGCCAGCAGTGAAAGCAGGAATAACTATGGCTACACCTTC
TRBV11-2,TRBJ2-7,.,.,CASSLGSYEQYF,TGTGCCAGCAGCTTAGGTTCCTACGAGCAGTACTTC
TRBV30,TRBJ1-3,.,.,CAWSIDLSGNTIYF,TGTGCCTGGAGTATTGACCTCTCTGGAAACACCATATATTTT
TRBV28,TRBJ1-2,.,.,CASSVWGAMGYTF,TGTGCCAGCAGTGTCTGGGGCGCTATGGGCTACACCTTC
TRBV2,TRBJ1-2,.,TRBD1,CASSELIQGAIGYTF,TGTGCCAGCAGTGAGCTTATACAGGGGGCGATAGGCTACACCTTC
TRBV3-1/TRBV3-2,TRBJ2-7,.,.,CASSQGRDREQYF,TGTGCCAGCAGCCAGGGCAGGGACCGCGAGCAGTACTTC